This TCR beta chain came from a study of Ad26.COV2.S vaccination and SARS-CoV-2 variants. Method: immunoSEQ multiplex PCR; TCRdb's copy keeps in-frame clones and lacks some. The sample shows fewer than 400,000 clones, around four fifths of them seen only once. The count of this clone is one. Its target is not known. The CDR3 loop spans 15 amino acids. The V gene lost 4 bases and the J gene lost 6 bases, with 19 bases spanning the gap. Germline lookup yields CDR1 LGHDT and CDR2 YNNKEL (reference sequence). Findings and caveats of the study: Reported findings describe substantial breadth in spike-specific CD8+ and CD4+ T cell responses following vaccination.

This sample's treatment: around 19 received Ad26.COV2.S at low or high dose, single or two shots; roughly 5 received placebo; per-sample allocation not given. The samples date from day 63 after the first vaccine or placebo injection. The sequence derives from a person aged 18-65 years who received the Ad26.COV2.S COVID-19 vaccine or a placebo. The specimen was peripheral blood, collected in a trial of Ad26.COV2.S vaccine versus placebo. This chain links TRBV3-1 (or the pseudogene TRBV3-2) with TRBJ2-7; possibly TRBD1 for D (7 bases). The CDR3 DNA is TGTGCCAGCAGCCCGCCGTGGGGCCAGGGGGGCGAGCAGTACTTC. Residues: CASSPPWGQGGEQYF.